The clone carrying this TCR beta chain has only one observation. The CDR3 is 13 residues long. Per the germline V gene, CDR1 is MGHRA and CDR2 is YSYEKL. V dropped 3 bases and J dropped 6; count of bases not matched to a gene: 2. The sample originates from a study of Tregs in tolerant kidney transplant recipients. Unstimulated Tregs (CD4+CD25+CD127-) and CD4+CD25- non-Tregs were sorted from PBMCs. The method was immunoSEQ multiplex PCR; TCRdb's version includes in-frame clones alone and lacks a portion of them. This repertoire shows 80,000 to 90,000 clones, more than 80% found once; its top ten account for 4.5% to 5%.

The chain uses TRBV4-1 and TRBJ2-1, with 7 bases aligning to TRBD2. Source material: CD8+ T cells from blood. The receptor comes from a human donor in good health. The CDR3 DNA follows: TGCGCCAGCAGCCATACTAGCGCCAATGAGCAGTTCTTC. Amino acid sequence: CASSHTSANEQFF.